The 13 T cell receptor beta chains in this list originate from one sample, sequenced in a study of T cell changes during pregnancy in multiple sclerosis. The method was immunoSEQ multiplex PCR; TCRdb's version includes in-frame clones alone and lacks a portion of them. The sample contains 55,000 to 85,000 clones, roughly 92% of which appear only once. Sequenced here: peripheral blood, sampled in the third trimester of pregnancy. These receptor sequences come from a female donor with multiple sclerosis, enrolled in a pregnancy study.

The chain links TRBV28 to TRBJ2-7; 9 bases are shared with TRBD2. The CDR3 is made up of 18 amino acids. V lost 2 bases to trimming and J lost 6 bases; unmatched junction nucleotides: 17. Per germline, CDR1 MDHEN and CDR2 SYDVKM. Here the CDR3 reads CASSLRGGGRASRGEQYF. In DNA, the CDR3 is TGTGCCAGCAGTTTAAGGGGAGGCGGGAGGGCCTCCAGAGGCGAGCAGTACTTC.

The rearrangement joins TRBV28 to TRBJ2-4; D may be TRBD2 (5 bases). Germline assignment: CDR1 MDHEN and CDR2 SYDVKM. V lost 5 bases and J 14 bases, leaving 16 bases between the germline ends. The CDR3 covers 12 residues. CDR3 amino acids: CASSDSATGKYF. CDR3 DNA sequence: TGTGCCAGCAGTGACTCGGCAACGGGGAAGTACTTC.

This clone was counted a single time. This chain connects TRBV10-3 to TRBJ2-3; the match to TRBD2 covers 8 bases. The germline V gene encodes CDR1 ENHRY and CDR2 SYGVKD. The CDR3 has 18 amino acids. V trimming: 2 bases; J trimming: 4 bases; junction bases outside the gene matches: 14. CDR3 residues: CAISEPTGTRGSADTQYF. The CDR3 DNA follows: TGTGCCATCAGTGAGCCCACCGGGACTAGGGGGTCGGCAGATACGCAGTATTTT.

This chain links TRBV10-3 with TRBJ2-2; 9 nucleotides align to TRBD2. Trimming cost V 7 bases and J 7 bases; bases outside gene matches: 10. Germline V lookup: CDR1 ENHRY, CDR2 SYGVKD. This CDR3 spans 15 amino acids. CDR3 DNA: TGTGCCATCACGAGGACTAGCGCAACGGGCGGGGAGCTGTTTTTT. It is translated as CAITRTSATGGELFF.

With regard to this clone: This sample also contains other DNA sequences that code for the same CDR3. This chain links TRBV7-3 with TRBJ1-1; maybe TRBD1 (5 bases). Per the germline V gene, CDR1 is SGHTA and CDR2 is FQGTGA. The CDR3 totals 13 residues. V was pared by 1 base and J by 3 bases, with 6 bases between. CDR3 sequence: CASSLRGDTEAFF. CDR3 nucleotide sequence: TGTGCCAGCAGCTTAAGGGGGGACACTGAAGCTTTCTTT.

As to this clone: The junction departs from germline at one end; a sequencing error may be responsible. The chain links TRBV6-5 to TRBJ1-1, with D unresolved. The CDR3 runs to 13 residues. CDR1 and CDR2 from the germline V gene are MNHEY and SVGAGI. As DNA, the CDR3 is TGTGCCAGCAGTTACTCGCCGGCGGATCCCCTTATCTTT. Protein: CASSYSPADPLIF.

The V and J genes are TRBV6-5 and TRBJ2-1; the match to TRBD1 covers 8 bases. The length of the CDR3 is 14 residues. With 5 bases clipped from V and 9 bases from J, the junction kept 9 bases outside the gene matches. Germline V CDR1 and CDR2: MNHEY, SVGAGI. CDR3 bases: TGTGCCAGCAGTCCGGACAGGGCCGAGGGTGAGCAGTTCTTC. Its protein is CASSPDRAEGEQFF.

The V and J genes are TRBV2 and TRBJ1-2; TRBD1 matches at 9 bases. Trimming removed 6 bases from V and 4 bases from J; junction bases left unmatched: 9. This CDR3 is built from 15 residues. CDR1 and CDR2 from the germline V gene are SNHLY and FYNNEI. In nucleotides, the CDR3 is TGTGCCAGCAGAGGGGGACAGGGCGGGAGCTATGGCTACACCTTC. This translates into CASRGGQGGSYGYTF. Looking up the rest from reference TRBV2 and TRBJ1-2 gives the full variable domain: EPEVTQTPSHQVTQMGQEVILRCVPISNHLYFYWYRQILGQKVEFLVSFYNNEISEKSEIFDDQFSVERPDGSNFTLKIRSTKLEDSAMYFCASRGGQGGSYGYTFGSGTRLTVV.

The J gene is TRBJ1-5, the V gene TRBV5-4; a possible D gene is TRBD1 (6 bases). V was cut by 0 bases and J by 6 bases, with 13 bases left in between. CDR1 and CDR2 from the germline V gene are SGHNT and YYREEE (reference sequence). The CDR3 spans 15 residues. This CDR3 reads CASSLDRGASQPQHF. As DNA, the CDR3 is TGTGCCAGCAGCTTGGATCGGGGGGCGAGTCAGCCCCAGCATTTT.

The chain combines TRBV4-1 with TRBJ1-5; 10 bases are shared with TRBD1. The germline V gene encodes CDR1 MGHRA and CDR2 YSYEKL. V was clipped by 0 bases and J by 7 bases; unmatched bases: 3. The CDR3 contains 15 residues. The CDR3 is CASSQETGGGQPQHF. CDR3 in DNA: TGCGCCAGCAGCCAAGAGACAGGGGGCGGACAGCCCCAGCATTTT.

This chain links TRBV25-1 with TRBJ2-2; D ambiguous. This CDR3 is built from 14 residues. The V and J ends lost 1 base and 1 base respectively, with 4 bases between them. The germline gives CDR1 MGHDK, CDR2 SYGVNS. In nucleotides, the CDR3 is TGTGCCAGCAGTGAATTTCAGAACACCGGGGAGCTGTTTTTT. Its translation is CASSEFQNTGELFF. Full variable domain (rest looked up from reference TRBV25-1 and TRBJ2-2): EADIYQTPRYLVIGTGKKITLECSQTMGHDKMYWYQQDPGMELHLIHYSYGVNSTEKGDLSSESTVSRIRTEHFPLTLESARPSHTSQYLCASSEFQNTGELFFGEGSRLTVL.

The gene calls are TRBV9 and TRBJ2-7; no clear D gene. V was clipped by 1 base and J by 7 bases, with 18 bases between them. CDR1 SGDLS and CDR2 YYNGEE come from the germline V gene. The CDR3 loop spans 15 amino acids. The CDR3: CASSVLGPTIGEQYF. In DNA, the CDR3 is TGTGCCAGCAGCGTACTGGGTCCCACTATTGGGGAGCAGTACTTC. Supplemented by reference TRBV9 and TRBJ2-7, the full variable domain reads DSGVTQTPKHLITATGQRVTLRCSPRSGDLSVYWYQQSLDQGLQFLIQYYNGEERAKGNILERFSAQQFPDLHSELNLSSLELGDSALYFCASSVLGPTIGEQYFGPGTRLTVT.

This clone was seen only a few times. J is TRBJ1-2 and V is TRBV5-7; D is unresolved. TRBV5-7 is known as an ORF, though its function is uncertain. The CDR3 contains 14 residues. Trimming pared 0 bases from V and 8 bases from J, leaving 14 bases between. Here the CDR3 reads CASSLGGWNMGYTF. CDR3 coding DNA: TGTGCCAGCAGCTTGGGAGGATGGAATATGGGCTACACCTTC.